This TCR beta chain derives from a study of T cell responses to AZD1222 COVID-19 vaccine. Study-wide findings and caveats: Regions 160-218 and 743-854 dominated among vaccine-associated CD4 TCRs spanning spike. Only after the peak T cell response were repertoires sampled. Spike-specific TCR breadth and depth grew following two AZD1222 doses.

Clones were sequenced by immunoSEQ multiplex PCR, and TCRdb holds only the in-frame ones, with some missing. The table includes about 100,000 clones, approximately 90% detected once. In regard to this clone: Its antigen remains unidentified. The junction departs from the called germline gene at one end, perhaps through a read error.

The CDR3 extends over 14 amino acids. Germline V gene data show CDR1 as SGHRS and CDR2 as YFSETQ. V and J are TRBV5-1 and TRBJ1-1; D perhaps matches TRBD1 (5 bases). The sequencing here drew on peripheral blood, taken 28 days after the second AZD1222 dose. The clonotype was recovered from an adult who received the AZD1222 COVID-19 vaccine. In DNA, the CDR3 is TGCGCCAGCAGCTTGAAAGGCCAGGACACCGAAGCTTTCTTT. It codes for CASSLKGQDTEAFF. The full variable domain, with the rest looked up from reference TRBV5-1 and TRBJ1-1, is KAGVTQTPRYLIKTRGQQVTLSCSPISGHRSVSWYQQTPGQGLQFLFEYFSETQRNKGNFPGRFSGRQFSNSRSEMNVSTLELGDSALYLCASSLKGQDTEAFFGQGTRLTVV.